A single T cell receptor beta chain is shown here with its context. This table comes from immunoSEQ multiplex PCR, and its TCRdb copy is limited to in-frame clones, with some not included. The sample shows approximately 180,000 clones, around nine tenths of them seen only once. CDR1 and CDR2 from the germline V gene are SGHRS and YFSETQ. There are 15 residues in the CDR3. The J segment lost 3 bases and the V segment lost 0 bases, leaving 6 bases of the junction unmatched. The source of the sample is a study of T cell responses to AZD1222 COVID-19 vaccine. Sample: peripheral blood, taken 28 days after the second AZD1222 dose. This clonotype was obtained from an adult who received the AZD1222 COVID-19 vaccine. The chain employs TRBV5-1 and TRBJ2-7, with 7 bases fitting TRBD2. CDR3 in DNA: TGCGCCAGCAGCTTGGAAGCGGGGCCTTTCTACGAGCAGTACTTC. Translated: CASSLEAGPFYEQYF.